Each of the 16 T cell receptor beta chains below was sequenced from the same sample in a study of cytomegalovirus exposure and HLA in healthy donors. PCR was performed using 60 Vbeta and 13 Jbeta primers. Assay: immunoSEQ multiplex PCR; the TCRdb copy retains only in-frame clones and omits some. The sample lists 76,000 or so clones; around 72% were seen once. Sequencing was performed on PBMCs. These receptors all stem from a woman aged 40 to 55 in good health and CMV-seropositive.

This clone has more than one count but fewer than ten. The chain couples TRBV6-1 to TRBJ2-7; 10 bases agree with TRBD2. CDR3 length equals 15 residues. The trim removed 5 bases at V and 4 bases at J, leaving 8 bases unmatched. The germline V gene has CDR1 MNHNS and CDR2 SASEGT. The CDR3 is CASSLRETSGYEQYF. As DNA, the CDR3 is TGTGCCAGCAGTCTCAGAGAGACTAGCGGGTACGAGCAGTACTTC.

J is TRBJ2-2 and V is TRBV5-6, with TRBD2 identical over 12 bases. CDR3 size: 15 residues. Germline loops: CDR1 SGHDT, CDR2 YYEEEE. V shed 3 bases and J 6 bases; nucleotides not matched to a gene: 3. The CDR3 DNA is TGTGCCAGCAGCTCCGGACTAGCGGGATCCGGGGAGCTGTTTTTT. Protein: CASSSGLAGSGELFF.

The rearrangement joins TRBV7-9 to TRBJ1-4; maybe TRBD1 (5 bases). V dropped 6 bases and J dropped 5 bases, with 10 bases sitting between them. The CDR3 runs 13 residues. CDR1 is SEHNR and CDR2 is FQNEAQ in the germline V gene (reference sequence). The CDR3 reads CASRVGANEKLFF. DNA of the CDR3: TGTGCCAGCAGGGTAGGGGCGAATGAAAAACTGTTTTTT.

This chain uses TRBV2 with TRBJ2-7; weak D call: TRBD1 (5 bases). This CDR3 is built from 15 residues. Germline CDR1 reads SNHLY; CDR2 reads FYNNEI. V was pared by 4 bases and J by 1 base, with 14 bases between. The CDR3: CASSGGPWDSYEQYF. In nucleotides, the CDR3 is TGTGCCAGCAGTGGGGGCCCCTGGGATTCCTACGAGCAGTACTTC.

V usage is TRBV15 and J usage is TRBJ1-5; 7 positions agree with TRBD1. This CDR3 comprises 15 residues. After removal of 0 bases from V and 8 bases from J, the junction contained 7 bases not matched to a gene. Germline lookup yields CDR1 LNHNV and CDR2 YYDKDF (reference sequence). DNA of the CDR3: TGTGCCACCAGCAGAGATCACCAGGGGGGTAAGCCCCAGCATTTT. It encodes CATSRDHQGGKPQHF.

A few counts support this clone. The chain combines TRBV10-3 with TRBJ2-7, with TRBD1 identical over 7 bases. The J segment lost 4 bases and the V segment lost 0 bases, leaving 3 bases of the junction unmatched. Germline V lookup: CDR1 ENHRY, CDR2 SYGVKD. This CDR3 region has 14 residues. CDR3 nucleotides: TGTGCCATCAGTGAGTCGACAGGGCCTTACGAGCAGTACTTC. Its translation: CAISESTGPYEQYF.

This clone occurred a few times. The chain couples TRBV5-1 to TRBJ1-2; 7 bases match TRBD1. V lost 1 base and J lost 4; bases outside the gene matches: 7. CDR3 length equals 15 residues. CDR1 and CDR2 (germline): SGHRS, YFSETQ. The CDR3 DNA sequence: TGCGCCAGCAGCTTGCATCAGGGGGATCTCTATGGCTACACCTTC. Its translation: CASSLHQGDLYGYTF.

This clone was observed once. DNA of the CDR3: TGTGCCAGCAGTTCTAGGTCAACAGGGGATTTTGGCTACACCTTC. As protein: CASSSRSTGDFGYTF. The genes are TRBV6-6 and TRBJ1-2, with 7 bases aligning to TRBD1. Germline loops: CDR1 MNHNY, CDR2 SVGAGI (reference sequence). J gave up 7 bases and V 4 bases, and 12 bases lay outside the gene matches. CDR3 length: 15 residues.

V usage is TRBV30 and J usage is TRBJ2-7, with TRBD1 as a possible D gene (6 bases). CDR1 GTSNPN and CDR2 SVGIG come from the germline V gene (reference sequence). The CDR3 extends over 14 amino acids. Trimming took 3 bases from V and 0 from J, leaving 12 bases between them. The CDR3 DNA reads TGTGCCTGGAGGGACAGACTTCGCTCCTACGAGCAGTACTTC. Translation: CAWRDRLRSYEQYF. The whole variable domain, remainder taken from reference TRBV30 and TRBJ2-7, is SQTIHQWPATLVQPVGSPLSLECTVEGTSNPNLYWYRQAAGRGLQLLFYSVGIGQISSEVPQNLSASRPQDRQFILSSKKLLLSDSGFYLCAWRDRLRSYEQYFGPGTRLTVT.

In DNA form, the CDR3 reads TGTGCCAGCACCCCCCGGGACAGGATTCGGGAGCAGTACTTC. The encoded protein is CASTPRDRIREQYF. The J gene is TRBJ2-7, the V gene TRBV27; 8 bases are a match to TRBD1. Losses at the gene ends were 7 bases for V and 7 bases for J; bases not matched to a gene: 12. CDR3 length: 14 amino acids. From germline, CDR1 is MNHEY and CDR2 SMNVEV (reference sequence).

The chain combines TRBV29-1 with TRBJ2-5; the D gene is possibly TRBD2 (5 bases). V was shortened by 1 base and J by 0 bases, with 9 bases between the two germline ends. CDR3 length: 14 residues. Per the germline V gene, CDR1 is SQVTM and CDR2 is ANQGSEA. For the CDR3, the DNA is TGCAGCGTTGAAGGGTCGGGGTACCAAGAGACCCAGTACTTC. Its translation is CSVEGSGYQETQYF.

The V and J genes are TRBV18 and TRBJ2-3; TRBD2 aligns across 7 bases. V was clipped by 2 bases and J by 5 bases; unmatched bases: 13. The CDR3 sequence is 17 residues long. Germline V CDR1 and CDR2: KGHSH, LQKENI. CDR3 residues: CASSPGYGITGGDTQYF. CDR3 sequence (DNA): TGTGCCAGCTCACCAGGATACGGGATTACGGGGGGAGATACGCAGTATTTT.

The chain combines TRBV25-1 with TRBJ2-7; TRBD2 matches at 7 bases. V was pared by 1 base and J by 3 bases, with 9 bases of the junction left unmatched. This CDR3 spans 16 amino acids. The V gene's germline CDR1 is MGHDK and CDR2 SYGVNS. The CDR3 loop reads CASSELLGGTGYEQYF. CDR3 in DNA: TGTGCCAGCAGTGAATTACTCGGGGGGACCGGCTACGAGCAGTACTTC.

The rearrangement uses TRBV7-6 and TRBJ2-1, with TRBD1 matching over 8 bases. Trimming cost V 6 bases and J 7 bases; bases outside gene matches: 2. Per the germline V gene, CDR1 is SGHVS and CDR2 is FNYEAQ. There are 12 residues in the CDR3. Here the CDR3 reads CASSRQGNEQFF. For the CDR3, the DNA is TGTGCCAGCAGTAGACAGGGGAATGAGCAGTTCTTC. Together with reference TRBV7-6 and TRBJ2-1, the CDR3 gives the full variable domain: GAGVSQSPRYKVTKRGQDVALRCDPISGHVSLYWYRQALGQGPEFLTYFNYEAQQDKSGLPNDRFSAERPEGSISTLTIQRTEQRDSAMYRCASSRQGNEQFFGPGTRLTVL.

Comments on this clone: An end of the junction differs from the germline gene, which may be a read error. The chain is built from TRBV7-6 and TRBJ2-5; TRBD2 might be the D (6 bases). Germline assignment: CDR1 SGHVS and CDR2 FNYEAQ. The CDR3 is 11 residues long. CDR3 nucleotides: TGTGCCAGCAGCGTAGCCGGGACTCAGTACTTC. It translates to CASSVAGTQYF.

The CDR3 spells CASSVGGGGEGYYGYTF. CDR3 DNA: TGTGCCAGCAGCGTAGGTGGAGGAGGGGAGGGTTACTATGGCTACACCTTC. The chain has TRBV9 and TRBJ1-2; D is perhaps TRBD1 (5 bases). This CDR3 comprises 17 residues. V was shortened by 0 bases and J by 3 bases, with 18 bases between the two germline ends. CDR1 is SGDLS and CDR2 is YYNGEE in the germline V gene.